Listed below are T cell receptor beta chains from one sample, sequenced in a study of blood T cell repertoires in COVID-19. Profiled with immunoSEQ multiplex PCR; TCRdb holds only in-frame clones, not every one. The sample consists of fewer than 350,000 clones, 70% to 90% of them appearing once. Sample: PBMCs or T cells enriched from blood (not recorded which). The receptors shown here come from a woman in her 30s with acute COVID-19. The CDR3 runs from the conserved cysteine through the conserved F or W. The D gene is left open where the match is weak. Size values are once, few and many counts, or a class for expanded clones, and some rows have none.

d_gene,abundance,len,j_gene,v_gene,CDR3aa,CDR3nt
.,.,10,TRBJ2-3,TRBV7-9,CAAAADTQYF,TGTGCCGCGGCGGCAGATACGCAGTATTTT
TRBD1,.,14,TRBJ2-1,TRBV11-3,CASSPGTANNEQFF,TGTGCCAGCAGCCCAGGGACAGCCAACAATGAGCAGTTCTTC
TRBD2,.,15,TRBJ2-1,TRBV28,CASTPGLVIVNEQFF,TGTGCCAGTACGCCGGGACTAGTGATTGTCAATGAGCAGTTCTTC
.,.,13,TRBJ1-5,TRBV6-2/TRBV6-3,CASSPLANQPQHF,TGTGCCAGCAGCCCCTTGGCAAACCAGCCCCAGCATTTT
.,.,16,TRBJ2-2,TRBV7-9,CASSLRPGANTGELFF,TGTGCCAGCAGCTTACGCCCAGGGGCGAACACCGGGGAGCTGTTTTTT
.,.,13,TRBJ2-5,TRBV27,CASSFQYQETQYF,TGTGCCAGCAGTTTTCAGTACCAAGAGACCCAGTACTTC
TRBD1,few,14,TRBJ1-1,TRBV29-1,CSVNPGQGVTEAFF,TGCAGCGTGAACCCGGGACAGGGAGTCACTGAAGCTTTCTTT
TRBD1,once,16,TRBJ1-1,TRBV18,CASSQGQGAMNTEAFF,TGTGCCAGCTCACAGGGACAGGGGGCTATGAACACTGAAGCTTTCTTT
TRBD1,.,16,TRBJ2-2,TRBV5-5,CASSPGTGMITGELFF,TGTGCCAGCAGCCCGGGGACAGGGATGATCACCGGGGAGCTGTTTTTT
TRBD2,.,18,TRBJ2-7,TRBV28,CASSFILQGGSRGYEQYF,TGTGCCAGCAGTTTCATACTTCAAGGCGGGAGTAGGGGCTACGAGCAGTACTTC
.,.,14,TRBJ2-7,TRBV7-5,CVRSLPRGPYEQYF,TGTGTCAGAAGCTTACCTAGGGGCCCCTACGAGCAGTACTTC
TRBD2,.,14,TRBJ2-7,TRBV10-2,CASSLAGDGNEQYF,TGCGCCAGCAGTCTAGCGGGGGACGGGAACGAGCAGTACTTC
TRBD2,.,16,TRBJ2-3,TRBV10-3,CAIQGTSGGNTDTQYF,TGTGCCATCCAGGGGACTAGCGGAGGAAACACAGATACGCAGTATTTT
.,.,13,TRBJ1-1,TRBV7-2,CASSSGGPTEAFF,TGTGCCAGCAGCTCGGGCGGGCCCACTGAAGCTTTCTTT
.,.,15,TRBJ2-2,TRBV5-1,CASSSGTPNTGELFF,TGCGCCAGCAGCTCCGGGACTCCAAACACCGGGGAGCTGTTTTTT
TRBD2,.,18,TRBJ2-1,TRBV4-3,CASSQDYVGLENYNEQFF,TGCGCCAGCAGCCAAGATTATGTGGGACTAGAAAACTACAATGAGCAGTTCTTC
TRBD2,.,15,TRBJ2-7,TRBV27,CASSLSWGAGGEQYF,TGTGCCAGCAGTTTATCATGGGGAGCCGGGGGGGAGCAGTACTTC
.,once,13,TRBJ2-3,TRBV30,CAWSSGSTDTQYF,TGTGCCTGGAGCAGCGGAAGCACAGATACGCAGTATTTT
TRBD2,.,15,TRBJ2-3,TRBV11-2,CASSFRGRATDTQYF,TGTGCCAGCAGCTTTCGGGGGAGGGCCACAGATACGCAGTATTTT
TRBD2,.,16,TRBJ2-2,TRBV18,CASSPSGTSGSGELFF,TGTGCCAGCTCGCCATCCGGGACTAGTGGGTCCGGGGAGCTGTTTTTT
.,.,14,TRBJ1-1,TRBV13,CATGERIMNTEAFF,TGTGCCACCGGCGAGAGGATTATGAACACTGAAGCTTTCTTT
.,.,14,TRBJ2-2,TRBV24-1,CATRETGNTGELFF,TGTGCCACCAGGGAGACAGGGAACACCGGGGAGCTGTTTTTT
TRBD2,few,19,TRBJ2-7,TRBV6-2/TRBV6-3,CASSYGTSGGSGASDEQYF,TGTGCCAGCAGTTATGGGACTAGCGGAGGGTCCGGGGCATCCGACGAGCAGTACTTC
TRBD2,.,14,TRBJ2-7,TRBV27,CASSLTSGDYEQYF,TGTGCCAGCAGTTTAACTAGCGGAGACTACGAGCAGTACTTC
.,once,13,TRBJ2-7,TRBV18,CASSPPVTGEQYF,TGTGCCAGCTCACCACCGGTAACCGGCGAGCAGTACTTC
TRBD1,.,14,TRBJ2-3,TRBV5-5,CASSFRDRTDTQYF,TGTGCCAGCAGCTTCCGGGACAGGACAGATACGCAGTATTTT
TRBD2,.,18,TRBJ2-3,TRBV28,CASSSPPLGEGRTDTQYF,TGTGCCAGCAGTTCCCCTCCGCTGGGGGAGGGCCGAACAGATACGCAGTATTTT
TRBD2,.,15,TRBJ2-3,TRBV7-9,CASSLAVAGVHTQYF,TGTGCCAGCAGCTTAGCGGTAGCGGGAGTCCATACGCAGTATTTT
TRBD1,.,16,TRBJ2-7,TRBV11-2,CASSLGYGTGAYEQYF,TGTGCCAGCAGCTTAGGATATGGGACAGGGGCCTACGAGCAGTACTTC
.,.,13,TRBJ2-2,TRBV9,CASSVVQDGELFF,TGTGCCAGCAGCGTAGTTCAGGACGGGGAGCTGTTTTTT
.,.,16,TRBJ2-3,TRBV24-1,CATSVLQGKGADTQYF,TGTGCCACCAGTGTCCTACAGGGAAAGGGGGCAGATACGCAGTATTTT
.,.,13,TRBJ1-1,TRBV28,CASSFVREAEAFF,TGTGCCAGCAGTTTTGTACGGGAGGCTGAAGCTTTCTTT
.,.,14,TRBJ1-2,TRBV28,CASSLGPGIYGYTF,TGTGCCAGCAGTTTAGGCCCAGGGATCTATGGCTACACCTTC
TRBD2,.,14,TRBJ2-1,TRBV7-8,CASSRGGTSGEQFF,TGTGCCAGCAGCCGAGGGGGGACTAGTGGTGAGCAGTTCTTC